This is a list of T cell receptor beta chains from one sample in a study of blood T cell repertoires in COVID-19. Only in-frame clones appear in the TCRdb table, and some are missing; sequencing was by immunoSEQ multiplex PCR. The repertoire holds 120,000 to 150,000 clones, over 75% seen once, with 2.5% to 3.5% in the top ten. Sequencing was done on a sample of peripheral blood. These receptors came from a woman aged 55-70 years with active COVID-19. Each CDR3 is given with its conserved first and last residue. Fields, in order: J gene, D gene, V gene, clone size, CDR3 DNA, CDR3 protein. D genes are given only for firm matches. Expanded clones get a size class; other rows say once, few or many, or leave the size out.

j_call: TRBJ1-2
d_call: -
v_call: TRBV4-2
clone_size: -
cdr3_nt: TGTGCCAGCAGCCAAGAATCAAGAGGGAGCGGCTATGGCTACACCTTC
cdr3_aa: CASSQESRGSGYGYTF

j_call: TRBJ2-1
d_call: TRBD2
v_call: TRBV5-8
clone_size: -
cdr3_nt: TGTGCCAGCAGCCCAAGACTAGCGGGACGGAATGAGCAGTTCTTC
cdr3_aa: CASSPRLAGRNEQFF

j_call: TRBJ2-2
d_call: -
v_call: TRBV7-2
clone_size: -
cdr3_nt: TGTGCCAGCAGCTTAGTCGCTAGCTCTTACACCGGGGAGCTGTTTTTT
cdr3_aa: CASSLVASSYTGELFF

j_call: TRBJ1-5
d_call: -
v_call: TRBV7-2
clone_size: once
cdr3_nt: TGTGCCAGCAGCACCTACAGGGACCAGCCCCAGCATTTT
cdr3_aa: CASSTYRDQPQHF

j_call: TRBJ2-1
d_call: TRBD2
v_call: TRBV11-3
clone_size: -
cdr3_nt: TGTGCCAGCAGCTTACTGGCGGGAGGTCTCGGATACAATGAGCAGTTCTTC
cdr3_aa: CASSLLAGGLGYNEQFF

j_call: TRBJ1-1
d_call: -
v_call: TRBV11-2
clone_size: -
cdr3_nt: TGTGCCAGCAGCTTAATGGCAGCTGAAGCTTTCTTT
cdr3_aa: CASSLMAAEAFF

j_call: TRBJ2-7
d_call: TRBD2
v_call: TRBV5-5
clone_size: -
cdr3_nt: TGTGCCAGCAGCGGGGGGACTAGCGAGCAGTACTTC
cdr3_aa: CASSGGTSEQYF

j_call: TRBJ2-7
d_call: -
v_call: TRBV29-1
clone_size: once
cdr3_nt: TGCAGCGTTGCTACAGGCTGGCCCTACGAGCAGTACTTC
cdr3_aa: CSVATGWPYEQYF

j_call: TRBJ2-3
d_call: TRBD2
v_call: TRBV4-1
clone_size: -
cdr3_nt: TGCGCCAGCAGCACCCAACAAGAGACTAGCGGTACAACTAGCACAGATACGCAGTATTTT
cdr3_aa: CASSTQQETSGTTSTDTQYF

j_call: TRBJ1-5
d_call: TRBD1
v_call: TRBV4-3
clone_size: -
cdr3_nt: TGCGCCAGCAGCCAAGATCAAACCCATCAGGGGGACCAGCCCCAGCATTTT
cdr3_aa: CASSQDQTHQGDQPQHF

j_call: TRBJ2-7
d_call: TRBD1
v_call: TRBV28
clone_size: -
cdr3_nt: TGTGCCAGCACCCTGACAGGGTTCCGCTACGAGCAGTACTTC
cdr3_aa: CASTLTGFRYEQYF

j_call: TRBJ1-1
d_call: -
v_call: TRBV18
clone_size: -
cdr3_nt: TGTGCCAGCTCACCTCTACAGGGACGAAACACTGAAGCTTTCTTT
cdr3_aa: CASSPLQGRNTEAFF

j_call: TRBJ2-7
d_call: TRBD2
v_call: TRBV5-1
clone_size: few
cdr3_nt: TGCGCCGGTGGACTAGCCAATATCTACGAGCAGTACTTC
cdr3_aa: CAGGLANIYEQYF